This T cell receptor beta chain comes out of a study of blood T cell repertoires in COVID-19. Study context: Researchers got acute and convalescent COVID-19 samples from the United States, Italy and Spain.

V was clipped by 1 base and J by 0 bases, with 10 bases between them. CDR3 length: 17 amino acids. CDR1 and CDR2 from the germline V gene are SGHVS and FQNEAQ. Profiled with immunoSEQ multiplex PCR; TCRdb holds only in-frame clones, not every one. The repertoire holds over 250,000 clones, with 83% as singletons. V and J are TRBV7-8 and TRBJ2-6; D unresolved. Sequenced material: peripheral blood. This receptor was obtained from a woman aged 45-65 years who had recovered from COVID-19. The CDR3 bases are TGTGCCAGCAGCTTAGTACCAAGGAGCTCTGGGGCCAACGTCCTGACTTTC. Its translation: CASSLVPRSSGANVLTF.